The TCR beta chain under discussion was sequenced for a study of blood T cell repertoires in COVID-19. Study details: The United States, Italy and Spain provided the acute and convalescent COVID-19 samples. PBMCs, B-cell-depleted T cells, or T cells provided the cDNA or gDNA that made up the material.

In the source study's methods: Estimated nucleated cell counts came from reference gene primer amplification. The protocol was immunoSEQ multiplex PCR, while the TCRdb copy is restricted to in-frame clones and leaves out a portion. V, J and clone size are those of that table, while D and trimming were read from the DNA. The table lists approximately 190,000 clones, about 83% of them singletons. The germline gives CDR1 KGHSH, CDR2 LQKENI. This CDR3 has 18 amino acids. V lost 2 bases, J lost 0 bases, and 17 bases lay in between. This receptor was identified in a woman aged 65 to 85 with active or convalescent COVID-19. This chain links TRBV18 with TRBJ1-3; a weak D match, TRBD1 (5 bases). What was sequenced was peripheral blood. For the CDR3, the DNA is TGTGCCAGCTCACCATTTATCGCAGGGTCCTCCTCTGGAAACACCATATATTTT. The encoded protein is CASSPFIAGSSSGNTIYF.